This T cell receptor beta chain derives from a study of OX40 agonist ivuxolimab in advanced cancers. Study-level background: Hepatocellular carcinoma, melanoma, renal cell or head and neck cancer was diagnosed in the dose-escalation patients. Partial responses occurred in Three dose-escalation patients, one with hepatocellular carcinoma and two with cutaneous melanoma.

Sequencing used immunoSEQ multiplex PCR; TCRdb keeps in-frame clones, though not all of them. The table lists approximately 90,000 clones, more than 80% of them singletons. The CDR3 contains 12 residues. V lost 3 bases and J 3 bases, leaving 5 bases between the germline ends. CDR1 is MDHEN and CDR2 is SYDVKM in the germline V gene. Autoimmune disease history or systemic immunosuppression barred patients. The origin of this receptor is an adult with an advanced solid tumor such as melanoma, head and neck, liver or kidney cancer. The V call is TRBV28, the J call TRBJ1-1, with TRBD1 as a possible D gene (5 bases). Sequences were derived from CD4+ or CD8+ T cells sorted from blood, sampled in a trial of the OX40 agonist ivuxolimab. CDR3 amino acids: CASSFRDTEAFF. CDR3 DNA sequence: TGTGCCAGCAGTTTCAGGGACACTGAAGCTTTCTTT. Combining the CDR3 with reference TRBV28 and TRBJ1-1 gives the whole variable domain DVKVTQSSRYLVKRTGEKVFLECVQDMDHENMFWYRQDPGLGLRLIYFSYDVKMKEKGDIPEGYSVSREKKERFSLILESASTNQTSMYLCASSFRDTEAFFGQGTRLTVV.